These 24 T cell receptor beta chains were all obtained from the same sample, sequenced in a study of early T cells in non-severe SARS-CoV-2 infection. TCRdb passed the 5' RACE reads through MiXCR, listing each CDR3 protein once. In the table there are 80,000 to 95,000 distinct CDR3 sequences, around 13% of which are singletons. The specimen was whole blood. The origin of the receptors is an adult who was a healthcare worker with PCR-confirmed SARS-CoV-2 infection or an uninfected control (not recorded which).

This clonotype ranks as medium-sized. This rearrangement joins TRBV20-1 to TRBJ2-3; D remains ambiguous. V was shortened by 0 bases and J by 1 base, with 14 bases between the two germline ends. This CDR3 has 16 residues. CDR1 is DFQATT, CDR2 SNEGSKA, per germline (reference sequence). CDR3 DNA: TGCAGTGCTAGAGATCTTGACCCTAAAGGCACAGATACGCAGTATTTT. Amino acid sequence: CSARDLDPKGTDTQYF.

This clonotype was detected only a few times. The rearrangement links TRBV29-1 to TRBJ2-2; 7 positions agree with TRBD1. J was trimmed by 6 bases and V by 6 bases; bases with no gene match: 4. Germline values: CDR1 SQVTM, CDR2 ANQGSEA. This CDR3 is 12 amino acids long. The CDR3 region has the DNA TGCAGCGTGGCAGGGGGAGCCGGGGAGCTGTTTTTT. It translates to CSVAGGAGELFF.

About this clonotype itself: Compared with germline, one end of the junction differs, possibly owing to a read error. The chain combines TRBV7-7 with TRBJ1-1; D gene unclear. The germline CDR1 and CDR2 sequences are SSHAT and FNYEAQ (reference sequence). There are 13 residues in the CDR3. The CDR3 reads CASSLVRETEAFF. The CDR3 DNA follows: TGTGCTAGCAGCTTAGTAAGGGAAACTGAAGCTTTCTTT.

This clonotype was observed a handful of times. J is TRBJ1-1 and V is TRBV4-3; 9 bases map to TRBD1. Germline assignment: CDR1 LGHNA and CDR2 YSLEER. The CDR3 is 16 residues long. The J segment lost 1 base and the V segment lost 3 bases, leaving 6 bases of the junction unmatched. This CDR3 is CASSQGTGNRNTEAFF. Here the CDR3 DNA reads TGCGCCAGCAGCCAGGGGACAGGGAACAGGAACACTGAAGCTTTCTTT.

A few counts support this clonotype. V usage is TRBV4-3 and J usage is TRBJ2-3; TRBD1 is a possible D gene (5 bases). Looked up from germline, CDR1 is LGHNA and CDR2 is YSLEER. Trimming cost V 0 bases and J 0 bases, with 7 bases left between them. The CDR3 covers 15 residues. The CDR3 sequence is CASSQDRTSTDTQYF. The CDR3 DNA reads TGCGCCAGCAGCCAAGATAGGACAAGCACAGATACGCAGTATTTT.

This sequence joins TRBV11-1 and TRBJ2-1; no clear D. The germline V gene encodes CDR1 SGHAT and CDR2 FQDESV (reference sequence). The ends were cut back, 8 bases at V and 2 bases at J, with 10 bases in the middle. The length of the CDR3 is 13 residues. The CDR3 is CASVRLPYNEQFF. The DNA of the CDR3 is TGTGCCAGCGTCCGTTTGCCCTACAATGAGCAGTTCTTC.

This clonotype occurred a few times. CDR3 loop: CASTRQGHEQYF. The CDR3, as DNA: TGTGCCAGCACTAGACAGGGCCACGAGCAGTACTTC. The chain couples TRBV6-1 to TRBJ2-7; 7 bases are shared with TRBD1. The CDR3 is made up of 12 amino acids. Germline assignment: CDR1 MNHNS and CDR2 SASEGT. The V segment lost 7 bases and the J segment 5 bases; nucleotides outside the gene matches: 5.

A few counts support this clonotype. The rearrangement joins TRBV6-1 to TRBJ1-4; no firm D call. The CDR3 covers 16 residues. Germline V gene data show CDR1 as MNHNS and CDR2 as SASEGT. The germline V and J ends were trimmed by 4 bases and 2 bases, with 14 bases remaining between them. Here the CDR3 reads CASSVLPGSTNEKLFF. In DNA, the CDR3 is TGTGCCAGCAGTGTGCTACCGGGATCCACTAATGAAAAACTGTTTTTT.

CDR3 residues: CASSERAGTSKFF. In nucleotides, the CDR3 is TGTGCCAGCAGTGAAAGGGCCGGGACTAGCAAGTTCTTC. The chain combines TRBV2 with TRBJ2-1; the match to TRBD2 covers 9 bases. Germline V gives CDR1 SNHLY, CDR2 FYNNEI. The CDR3 contains 13 residues. J lost 14 bases, V lost 2 bases, and 7 bases had no gene match.

This clonotype has more than one count but fewer than ten. DNA of the CDR3: TGCAGTGCTGGAAGACTAGCCCAAGAGACCCAGTACTTC. Translating it yields CSAGRLAQETQYF. The rearrangement joins TRBV20-1 to TRBJ2-5; 7 nucleotides agree with TRBD2. CDR1 and CDR2 (germline): DFQATT, SNEGSKA (reference sequence). The CDR3 runs to 13 residues. With V trimmed by 5 bases and J by 1 base, 4 bases remained unmatched.

This clonotype was seen a few times. The chain employs TRBV20-1 and TRBJ2-2, with D tentatively TRBD2 (6 bases). The CDR3 covers 16 residues. Germline lookup yields CDR1 DFQATT and CDR2 SNEGSKA (reference sequence). The V gene lost 0 bases and the J gene lost 7 bases, with 18 bases spanning the gap. The chain's CDR3 is CSARDRLLAPGGELFF. In DNA, the CDR3 is TGCAGTGCTAGAGATCGGCTCCTAGCGCCCGGCGGGGAGCTGTTTTTT.

This clonotype was observed many times. The V gene is TRBV11-2, the J gene TRBJ2-1; D may be TRBD2 (5 bases). The CDR3 is 12 amino acids. The V and J ends lost 2 bases and 7 bases respectively, with 6 bases between them. Germline values: CDR1 SGHAT, CDR2 FQNNGV. The CDR3 nucleotides are TGTGCCAGCAGCTTACCGGGGAATGAGCAGTTCTTC. This sequence encodes CASSLPGNEQFF.

This clonotype was seen ten or more times. The rearrangement uses TRBV11-3 and TRBJ1-1; D is possibly TRBD1 (5 bases). V gave up 5 bases and J gave up 1 base, with 11 bases separating them. CDR1 is SGHNT and CDR2 is YENEEA in the germline V gene. CDR3 length: 14 residues. This CDR3 reads CASSGGYGNTEAFF. The CDR3 nucleotides are TGTGCCAGCAGCGGGGGATATGGGAACACTGAAGCTTTCTTT. Based on the CDR3 plus reference TRBV11-3 and TRBJ1-1, the full variable domain is EAGVVQSPRYKIIEKKQPVAFWCNPISGHNTLYWYLQNLGQGPELLIRYENEEAVDDSQLPKDRFSAERLKGVDSTLKIQPAELGDSAVYLCASSGGYGNTEAFFGQGTRLTVV.

The genes are TRBV20-1 and TRBJ2-5; TRBD2 matches at 8 bases. Germline-derived CDR1 and CDR2 are DFQATT and SNEGSKA (reference sequence). V trimming: 3 bases; J trimming: 2 bases; junction bases outside the gene matches: 8. This CDR3 comprises 15 residues. Here the CDR3 reads CSARSPGLAQETQYF. For the CDR3, the DNA is TGCAGTGCTAGGTCCCCTGGACTAGCTCAAGAGACCCAGTACTTC.

This clonotype was picked up a small number of times. This chain links TRBV20-1 with TRBJ2-3, with D possibly TRBD2 on 6 matching bases. The CDR3 is 12 residues long. Looked up from germline, CDR1 is DFQATT and CDR2 is SNEGSKA (reference sequence). The V and J ends lost 1 base and 4 bases respectively, with 6 bases between them. CDR3 loop: CSARGGADTQYF. The DNA for the CDR3 is TGCAGTGCTAGAGGGGGGGCAGATACGCAGTATTTT.

This clonotype was observed many times. The chain employs TRBV10-3 and TRBJ2-7, with 8 bases aligning to TRBD2. The CDR3 extends over 17 amino acids. The V and J ends lost 0 bases and 4 bases, in that order; junction bases with no gene match: 11. CDR1 and CDR2 (germline): ENHRY, SYGVKD. For the CDR3, the DNA is TGTGCCATCAGTGAGTCTGATGGGTCTTCGGGGGGGTACGAGCAGTACTTC. Its translation: CAISESDGSSGGYEQYF.

This clonotype was counted between two and nine times. V usage is TRBV7-9 and J usage is TRBJ2-1; TRBD2 agrees at 14 bases. V was clipped by 9 bases and J by 1 base; unmatched bases: 5. Looked up from germline, CDR1 is SEHNR and CDR2 is FQNEAQ (reference sequence). The length of the CDR3 is 16 residues. As DNA, the CDR3 is TGTGCCAGTTTGGGACTAGCGGGGGAGTCCTACAATGAGCAGTTCTTC. Its translation is CASLGLAGESYNEQFF.

This clonotype turned up a few times. V and J are TRBV4-1 and TRBJ1-2; 9 bases are a match to TRBD1. This CDR3 is 16 amino acids long. Per the germline V gene, CDR1 is MGHRA and CDR2 is YSYEKL. V trimming: 5 bases; J trimming: 3 bases; junction bases outside the gene matches: 10. CDR3 region: CASSGLYRDRDYGYTF. CDR3 sequence (DNA): TGCGCCAGCAGCGGGCTATACCGGGACAGGGACTATGGCTACACCTTC.

This clonotype appeared many times. J is TRBJ1-1 and V is TRBV11-2; no clear D gene. Trimming shortened V by 1 base and J by 4 bases, and 16 bases separated the two germline ends. This CDR3 region has 16 residues. Per germline, CDR1 SGHAT and CDR2 FQNNGV. The CDR3 region is CASSLATLGTLTEAFF. CDR3 DNA sequence: TGTGCCAGCAGCTTAGCTACCCTAGGAACCCTCACTGAAGCTTTCTTT.

This clonotype was seen a handful of times. The chain combines TRBV7-3 with TRBJ2-3; D is perhaps TRBD2 (7 bases). Per germline, CDR1 SGHTA and CDR2 FQGTGA. The CDR3 contains 14 residues. Trimming pared 5 bases from V and 0 bases from J, leaving 9 bases between. CDR3 loop: CASSRGASTDTQYF. CDR3 in DNA: TGTGCCAGCAGCCGGGGGGCGAGCACAGATACGCAGTATTTT. Supplemented by reference TRBV7-3 and TRBJ2-3, the full variable domain reads GAGVSQTPSNKVTEKGKYVELRCDPISGHTALYWYRQSLGQGPEFLIYFQGTGAADDSGLPNDRFFAVRPEGSVSTLKIQRTERGDSAVYLCASSRGASTDTQYFGPGTRLTVL.

This clonotype was detected ten times or more. The chain has TRBV10-1 and TRBJ2-7; perhaps TRBD2 as D (5 bases). Trimming shortened V by 4 bases and J by 4 bases, and 17 bases separated the two germline ends. Looked up from germline, CDR1 is WNHNN and CDR2 is SYGVQD (reference sequence). The CDR3 runs to 15 residues. In nucleotides, the CDR3 is TGCGCCAGCAGTGCACTCCGGACTGGAATATACGAGCAGTACTTC. This codes for CASSALRTGIYEQYF.

This clonotype appeared many times. The rearrangement joins TRBV2 to TRBJ2-3; possibly TRBD1 for D (6 bases). V gave up 6 bases and J gave up 0 bases, with 13 bases separating them. Germline lookup yields CDR1 SNHLY and CDR2 FYNNEI. This CDR3 is built from 15 residues. CDR3 in amino acids: CASRLRDTSTDTQYF. The CDR3 region has the DNA TGTGCCAGCAGGCTCCGGGACACTAGCACAGATACGCAGTATTTT.

This clonotype was counted once. The gene calls are TRBV20-1 and TRBJ2-7; D may be TRBD2 (7 bases). The V and J ends lost 6 bases and 4 bases respectively, with 16 bases between them. From germline, CDR1 is DFQATT and CDR2 SNEGSKA (reference sequence). This CDR3 spans 13 amino acids. CDR3 bases: TGCAGTGCCGTCCTTGGGGGGGCTTACGAGCAGTACTTC. Translation gives CSAVLGGAYEQYF.

The genes are TRBV7-3 and TRBJ2-2, with 8 bases identical to TRBD1. The CDR3 length is 16 residues. From germline, CDR1 is SGHTA and CDR2 FQGTGA. J lost 0 bases, V lost 2 bases, and 2 bases had no gene match. Here the CDR3 DNA reads TGTGCCAGCAGCTTATACAGGGGGACGAACACCGGGGAGCTGTTTTTT. It codes for CASSLYRGTNTGELFF.